The 5 T cell receptor beta chains reported below all come from one sample, sequenced in a study of identical twins. Using its own MiXCR run on the 5' RACE reads, TCRdb lists one record per CDR3 protein. In the table there are about 340,000 distinct CDR3 sequences, 9% to 15% of which are singletons. This same sample was also part of a study on yellow fever vaccine responses in identical twins.

Sequencing was done on a sample of CD8+ T cells sorted from blood. The receptor source for this set is a woman aged 18-29 years in good health.

This clonotype was detected a few times. The genes are TRBV7-9 and TRBJ2-3, with unresolved D. The CDR3 is 13 amino acids. The V and J ends lost 6 bases and 3 bases respectively, with 10 bases between them. Germline V gene sequence: CDR1 SEHNR, CDR2 FQNEAQ (reference sequence). Here the CDR3 DNA reads TGTGCCAGCAGTCGCCTAGGGACAGATACGCAGTATTTT. Amino acids: CASSRLGTDTQYF.

This chain joins TRBV15 and TRBJ1-1, with 10 nucleotides matching TRBD1. J lost 3 bases, V lost 8 bases, and 15 bases had no gene match. CDR3 length: 17 residues. CDR1 and CDR2 (germline): LNHNV, YYDKDF (reference sequence). The CDR3 DNA sequence: TGTGCCACCGCAGACAGGGGGCTCACAGTAACCTACACTGAAGCTTTCTTT. This gives the protein CATADRGLTVTYTEAFF.

This clonotype was detected a few times. The rearrangement joins TRBV11-2 to TRBJ1-5; 8 bases are a match to TRBD1. Germline assignment: CDR1 SGHAT and CDR2 FQNNGV. The CDR3 is made up of 17 amino acids. The V and J ends lost 5 bases and 3 bases, in that order; junction bases with no gene match: 12. The CDR3 loop is CASSHGQGLNPNQPQHF. CDR3 nucleotides: TGTGCCAGCAGCCATGGACAGGGCCTTAATCCCAATCAGCCCCAGCATTTT.

The V and J genes are TRBV15 and TRBJ2-5, with 14 bases matching TRBD2. After removal of 4 bases from V and 3 bases from J, the junction contained 10 bases not matched to a gene. This CDR3 has 18 residues. Germline lookup yields CDR1 LNHNV and CDR2 YYDKDF (reference sequence). Here the CDR3 DNA reads TGTGCCACCAGCACTGGGACTAGCGGGGGACATTGGGAAGAGACCCAGTACTTC. It codes for CATSTGTSGGHWEETQYF.

This clonotype has only a few counts. The CDR3 region is CASSVDSGLTNNEQFF. The CDR3 bases are TGTGCCAGCAGCGTAGATTCCGGGCTAACTAACAATGAGCAGTTCTTC. V and J are TRBV9 and TRBJ2-1; D gene unclear. The germline CDR1 and CDR2 sequences are SGDLS and YYNGEE. There are 16 residues in the CDR3. V was cut by 0 bases and J by 5 bases, with 15 bases left in between.